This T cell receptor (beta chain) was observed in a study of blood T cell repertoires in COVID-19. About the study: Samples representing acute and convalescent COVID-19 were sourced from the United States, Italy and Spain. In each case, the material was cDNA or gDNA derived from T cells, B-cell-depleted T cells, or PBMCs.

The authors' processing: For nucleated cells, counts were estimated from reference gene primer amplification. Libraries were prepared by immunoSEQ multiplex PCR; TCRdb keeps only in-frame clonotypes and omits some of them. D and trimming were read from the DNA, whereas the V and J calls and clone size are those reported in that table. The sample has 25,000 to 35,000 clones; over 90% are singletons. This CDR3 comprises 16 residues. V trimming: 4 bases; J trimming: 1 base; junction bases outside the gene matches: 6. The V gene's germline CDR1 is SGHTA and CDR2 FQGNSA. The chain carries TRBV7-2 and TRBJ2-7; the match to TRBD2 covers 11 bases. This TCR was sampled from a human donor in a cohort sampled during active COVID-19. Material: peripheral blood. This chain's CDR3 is CASSSPRLAGSYEQYF. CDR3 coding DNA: TGTGCCAGCAGCTCCCCCCGACTAGCGGGATCCTACGAGCAGTACTTC.